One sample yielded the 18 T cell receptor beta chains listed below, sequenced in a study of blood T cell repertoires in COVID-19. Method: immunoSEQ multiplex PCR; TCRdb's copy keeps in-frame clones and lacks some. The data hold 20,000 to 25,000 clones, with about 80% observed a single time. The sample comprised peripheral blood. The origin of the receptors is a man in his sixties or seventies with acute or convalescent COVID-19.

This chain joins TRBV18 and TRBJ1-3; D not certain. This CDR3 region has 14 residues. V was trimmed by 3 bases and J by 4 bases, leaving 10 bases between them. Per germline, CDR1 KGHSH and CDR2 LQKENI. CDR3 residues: CASSPQRGGNTIYF. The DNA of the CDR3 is TGTGCCAGCTCACCCCAGAGAGGGGGAAACACCATATATTTT.

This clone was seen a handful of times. CDR3 nucleotides: TGTGCCAGCAGCCATCAGGATTACTATGGCTACACCTTC. Translated: CASSHQDYYGYTF. The rearrangement links TRBV12-3 or TRBV12-4 to TRBJ1-2; D unresolved. The CDR3 covers 13 residues. Trimming removed 6 bases at V and 3 bases at J, with 11 bases between.

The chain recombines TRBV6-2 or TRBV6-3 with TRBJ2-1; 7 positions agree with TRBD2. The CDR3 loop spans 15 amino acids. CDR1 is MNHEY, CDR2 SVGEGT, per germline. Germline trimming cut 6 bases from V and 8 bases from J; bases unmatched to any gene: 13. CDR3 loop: CASSLDPGRAYEQFF. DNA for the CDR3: TGTGCCAGCAGCCTCGATCCAGGGAGGGCCTATGAGCAGTTCTTC.

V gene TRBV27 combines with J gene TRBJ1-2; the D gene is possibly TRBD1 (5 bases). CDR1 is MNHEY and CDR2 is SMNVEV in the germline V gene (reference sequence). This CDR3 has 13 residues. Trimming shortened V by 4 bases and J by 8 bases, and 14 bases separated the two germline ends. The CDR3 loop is CASSSPRGNGYTF. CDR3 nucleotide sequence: TGTGCCAGCAGTTCGCCCCGGGGGAACGGCTACACCTTC.

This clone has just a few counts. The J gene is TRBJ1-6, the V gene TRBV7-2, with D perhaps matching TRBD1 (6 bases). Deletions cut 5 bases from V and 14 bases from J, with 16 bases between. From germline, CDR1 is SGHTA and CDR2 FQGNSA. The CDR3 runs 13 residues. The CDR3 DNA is TGTGCCAGCAGCGGGGTGACAGGAATAACCCTCCACTTT. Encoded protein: CASSGVTGITLHF.

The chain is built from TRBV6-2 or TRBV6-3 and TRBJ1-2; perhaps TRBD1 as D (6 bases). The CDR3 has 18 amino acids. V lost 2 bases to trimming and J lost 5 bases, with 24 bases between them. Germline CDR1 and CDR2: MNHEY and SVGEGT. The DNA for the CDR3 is TGTGCCAGCAGTTACAGGAAGGGACAAGGAGGTTTCGGGTATGGCTACACCTTC. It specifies CASSYRKGQGGFGYGYTF.

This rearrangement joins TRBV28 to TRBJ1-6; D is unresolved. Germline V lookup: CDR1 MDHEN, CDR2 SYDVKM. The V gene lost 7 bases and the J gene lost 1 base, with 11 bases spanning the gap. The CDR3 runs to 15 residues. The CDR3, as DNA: TGTGCCAGCATAACTCCGGGGTCCTATAATTCACCCCTCCACTTT. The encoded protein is CASITPGSYNSPLHF.

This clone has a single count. CDR3 coding DNA: TGTGCCAGCAGTTCAGGACTAGCGGGGGCTGCAGATACGCAGTATTTT. Its translation: CASSSGLAGAADTQYF. This sequence joins TRBV7-2 and TRBJ2-3; 13 nucleotides agree with TRBD2. Trimming removed 6 bases from V and 4 bases from J; junction bases left unmatched: 7. The CDR3 loop spans 16 amino acids. CDR1 is SGHTA and CDR2 is FQGNSA in the germline V gene.

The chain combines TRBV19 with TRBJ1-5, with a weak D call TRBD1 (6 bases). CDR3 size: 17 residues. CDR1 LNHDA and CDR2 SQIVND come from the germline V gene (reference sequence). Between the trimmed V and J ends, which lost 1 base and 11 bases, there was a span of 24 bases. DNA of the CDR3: TGTGCCAGTAGTATAGGAATACCGGGCCAGGGGTTTGTGACCCAGCATTTT. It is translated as CASSIGIPGQGFVTQHF.

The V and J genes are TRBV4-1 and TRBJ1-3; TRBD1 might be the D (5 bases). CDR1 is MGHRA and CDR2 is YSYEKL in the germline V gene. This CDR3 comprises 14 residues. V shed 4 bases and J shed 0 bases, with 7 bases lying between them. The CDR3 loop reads CASSPGGSGNTIYF. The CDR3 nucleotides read TGCGCCAGCAGCCCGGGGGGCTCTGGAAACACCATATATTTT.

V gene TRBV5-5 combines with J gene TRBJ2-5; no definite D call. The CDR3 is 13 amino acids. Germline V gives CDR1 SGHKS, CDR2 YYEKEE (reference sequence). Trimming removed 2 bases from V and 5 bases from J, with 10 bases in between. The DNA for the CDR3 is TGTGCCAGCAGCTTAGAGGCGCAGGAGACCCAGTACTTC. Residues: CASSLEAQETQYF. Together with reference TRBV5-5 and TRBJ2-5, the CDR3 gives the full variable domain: DAGVTQSPTHLIKTRGQQVTLRCSPISGHKSVSWYQQVLGQGPQFIFQYYEKEERGRGNFPDRFSARQFPNYSSELNVNALLLGDSALYLCASSLEAQETQYFGPGTRLLVL.

DNA of the CDR3: TGTGCCAGCAGCCTTCGGGGGGGGCGAAGCACAGATACGCAGTATTTT. Its protein is CASSLRGGRSTDTQYF. The rearrangement joins TRBV3-1 (or the pseudogene TRBV3-2) to TRBJ2-3; 8 bases fit TRBD2. The trim removed 4 bases at V and 0 bases at J, leaving 6 bases unmatched. CDR1 and CDR2 from the germline V gene are LGHDT and YNNKEL (reference sequence). The CDR3 has 16 residues.

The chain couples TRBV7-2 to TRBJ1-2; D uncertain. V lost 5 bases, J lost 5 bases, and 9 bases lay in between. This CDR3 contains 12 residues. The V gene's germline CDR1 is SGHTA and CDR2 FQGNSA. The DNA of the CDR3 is TGTGCCAGCAGCACGAGATCTTATGGCTACACCTTC. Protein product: CASSTRSYGYTF.

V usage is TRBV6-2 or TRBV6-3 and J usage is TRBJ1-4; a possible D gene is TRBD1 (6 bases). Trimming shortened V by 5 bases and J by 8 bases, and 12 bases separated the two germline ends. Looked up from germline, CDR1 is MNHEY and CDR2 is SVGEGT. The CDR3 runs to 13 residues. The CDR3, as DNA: TGTGCCAGCAGTGGACAGCCTGGCGAAAAACTGTTTTTT. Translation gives CASSGQPGEKLFF.

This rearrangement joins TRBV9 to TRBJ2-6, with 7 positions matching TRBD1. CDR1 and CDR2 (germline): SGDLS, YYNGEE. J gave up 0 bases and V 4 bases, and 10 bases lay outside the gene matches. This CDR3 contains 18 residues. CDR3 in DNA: TGTGCCAGCAGCCCCCAGGACAGGTCTACCTCTGGGGCCAACGTCCTGACTTTC. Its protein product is CASSPQDRSTSGANVLTF.

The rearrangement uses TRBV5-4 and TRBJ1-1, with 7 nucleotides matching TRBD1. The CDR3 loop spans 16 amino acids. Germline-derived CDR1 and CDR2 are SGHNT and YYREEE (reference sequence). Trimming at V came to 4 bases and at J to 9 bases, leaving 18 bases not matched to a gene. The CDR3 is CASSPGGLSSLTQAFF. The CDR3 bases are TGTGCCAGCAGCCCAGGGGGGCTAAGTAGTTTAACTCAAGCTTTCTTT.

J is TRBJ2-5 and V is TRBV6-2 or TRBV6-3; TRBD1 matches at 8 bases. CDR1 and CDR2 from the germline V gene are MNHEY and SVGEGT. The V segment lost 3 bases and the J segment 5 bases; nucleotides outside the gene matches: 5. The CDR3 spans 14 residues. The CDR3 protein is CASSYTGQGETQYF. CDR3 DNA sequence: TGTGCCAGCAGTTATACCGGACAGGGTGAGACCCAGTACTTC.

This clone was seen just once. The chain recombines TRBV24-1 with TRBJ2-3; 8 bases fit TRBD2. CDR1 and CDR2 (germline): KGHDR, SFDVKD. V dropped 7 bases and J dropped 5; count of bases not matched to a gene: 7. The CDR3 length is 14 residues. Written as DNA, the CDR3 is TGTGCCACCAGAGATAGCGGGGTCGTAGATACGCAGTATTTT. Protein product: CATRDSGVVDTQYF.